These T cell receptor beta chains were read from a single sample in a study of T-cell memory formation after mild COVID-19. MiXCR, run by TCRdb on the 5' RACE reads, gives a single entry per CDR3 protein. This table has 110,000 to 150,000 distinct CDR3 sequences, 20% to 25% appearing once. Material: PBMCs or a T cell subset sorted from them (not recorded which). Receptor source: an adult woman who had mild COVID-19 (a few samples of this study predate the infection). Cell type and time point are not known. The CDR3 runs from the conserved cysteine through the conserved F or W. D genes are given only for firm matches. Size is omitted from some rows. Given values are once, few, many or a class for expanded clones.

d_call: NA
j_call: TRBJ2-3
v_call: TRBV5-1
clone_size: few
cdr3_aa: CASSPWSPSTDTQYF
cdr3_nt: TGCGCCAGCAGCCCTTGGTCCCCTTCCACAGATACGCAGTATTTT

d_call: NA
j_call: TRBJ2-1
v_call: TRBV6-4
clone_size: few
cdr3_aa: CASSDSAGSYNEQFF
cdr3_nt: TGTGCCAGCAGTGACTCGGCGGGTTCCTACAATGAGCAGTTCTTC

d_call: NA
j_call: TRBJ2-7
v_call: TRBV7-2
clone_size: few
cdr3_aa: CASSLGLGLSYEQYF
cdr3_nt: TGTGCCAGCAGCTTAGGACTAGGACTATCCTACGAGCAGTACTTC

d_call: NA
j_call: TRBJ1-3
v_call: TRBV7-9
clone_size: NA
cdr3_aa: CASSLSLRENSGNTIYF
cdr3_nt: TGTGCCAGCAGCTTATCACTGAGGGAGAACTCTGGAAACACCATATATTTT

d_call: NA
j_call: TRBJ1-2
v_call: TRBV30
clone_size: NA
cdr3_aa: CAGDTGTPGYTF
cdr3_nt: TGTGCCGGAGACACAGGGACCCCTGGCTACACCTTC

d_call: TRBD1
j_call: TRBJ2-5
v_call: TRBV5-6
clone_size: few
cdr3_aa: CASSLGDRLETQYF
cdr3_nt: TGTGCCAGCAGCTTGGGGGACAGGTTAGAGACCCAGTACTTC

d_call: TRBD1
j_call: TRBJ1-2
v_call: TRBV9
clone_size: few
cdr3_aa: CASSAGGASYGYTF
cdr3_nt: TGTGCCAGCAGCGCAGGGGGCGCGAGCTATGGCTACACCTTC

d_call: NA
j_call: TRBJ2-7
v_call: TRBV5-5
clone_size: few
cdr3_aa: CASSLSEKWEQYF
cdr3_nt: TGTGCCAGCAGCTTAAGCGAGAAGTGGGAGCAGTACTTC

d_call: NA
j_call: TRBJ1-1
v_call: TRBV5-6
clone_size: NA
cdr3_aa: CASRQGGEAFF
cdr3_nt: TGTGCCAGCAGACAGGGTGGTGAAGCTTTCTTT

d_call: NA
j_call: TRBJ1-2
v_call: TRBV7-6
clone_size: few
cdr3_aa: CASSSYAGSDGYTF
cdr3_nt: TGTGCCAGCAGCTCCTACGCCGGGTCCGATGGCTACACCTTC

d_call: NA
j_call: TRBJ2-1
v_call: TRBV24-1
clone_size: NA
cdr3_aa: CATSDSTMNSYNEQFF
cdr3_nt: TGTGCCACCAGTGACTCGACTATGAACTCCTACAATGAGCAGTTCTTC

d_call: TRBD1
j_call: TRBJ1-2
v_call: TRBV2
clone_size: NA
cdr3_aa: CASSFPKDRANYGYTF
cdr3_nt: TGTGCCAGCAGCTTTCCAAAGGACAGGGCGAACTATGGCTACACCTTC

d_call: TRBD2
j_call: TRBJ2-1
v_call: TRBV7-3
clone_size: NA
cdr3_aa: CASSTGTSFVNEQFF
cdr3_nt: TGTGCCAGCAGCACCGGGACTAGTTTCGTAAATGAGCAGTTCTTC

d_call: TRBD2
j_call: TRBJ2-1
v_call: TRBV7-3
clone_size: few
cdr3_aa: CASSETSVTYNEQFF
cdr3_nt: TGTGCCAGCAGCGAAACTAGCGTAACCTACAATGAGCAGTTCTTC

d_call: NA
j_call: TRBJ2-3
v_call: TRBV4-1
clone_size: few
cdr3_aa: CASSQDTSDTQYF
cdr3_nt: TGCGCCAGCAGCCAAGACACCTCAGATACGCAGTATTTT

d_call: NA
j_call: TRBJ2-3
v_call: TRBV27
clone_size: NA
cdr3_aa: CASSLSTNRPTDTQYF
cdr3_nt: TGTGCCAGCAGTTTATCTACTAACCGACCCACAGATACGCAGTATTTT

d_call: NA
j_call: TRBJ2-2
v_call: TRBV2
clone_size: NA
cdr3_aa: CASTKDSYTGELFF
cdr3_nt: TGTGCCAGCACCAAGGACAGTTACACCGGGGAGCTGTTTTTT

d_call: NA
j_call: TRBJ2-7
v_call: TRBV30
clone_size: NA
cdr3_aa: CAWSDADPYEQYF
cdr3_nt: TGTGCCTGGAGTGACGCAGACCCCTACGAGCAGTACTTC

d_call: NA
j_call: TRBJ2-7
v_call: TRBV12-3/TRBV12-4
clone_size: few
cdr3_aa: CASSSPSGPSDEQYF
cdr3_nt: TGTGCCAGCAGTTCCCCCTCAGGGCCCTCGGACGAGCAGTACTTC

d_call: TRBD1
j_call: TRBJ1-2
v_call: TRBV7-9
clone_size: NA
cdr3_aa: CASSQTYMTGPTYYGYTF
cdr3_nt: TGTGCCAGCAGCCAGACTTACATGACAGGGCCAACTTACTATGGCTACACCTTC

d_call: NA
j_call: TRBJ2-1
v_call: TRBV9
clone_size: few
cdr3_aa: CASSVEGHNEQFF
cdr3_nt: TGTGCCAGCAGCGTAGAAGGGCACAATGAGCAGTTCTTC

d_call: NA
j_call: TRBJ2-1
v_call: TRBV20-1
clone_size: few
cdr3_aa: CSASRPTSFSAYNEQFF
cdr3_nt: TGCAGTGCTTCCCGTCCCACTAGCTTTTCTGCCTACAATGAGCAGTTCTTC

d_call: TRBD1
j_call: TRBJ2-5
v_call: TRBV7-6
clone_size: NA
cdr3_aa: CASSLGRQGRETQYF
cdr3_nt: TGTGCCAGCAGCTTAGGGAGACAGGGGCGAGAGACCCAGTACTTC

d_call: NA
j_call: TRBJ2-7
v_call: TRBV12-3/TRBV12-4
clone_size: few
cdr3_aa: CASSFGQGPPYEQYF
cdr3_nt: TGTGCCAGCAGTTTTGGGCAGGGACCTCCCTACGAGCAGTACTTC

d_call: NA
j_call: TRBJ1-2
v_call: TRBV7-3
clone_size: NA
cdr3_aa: CASSISPRGALAYGYTF
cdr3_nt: TGTGCCAGCAGCATCTCCCCAAGAGGGGCCCTCGCCTATGGCTACACCTTC

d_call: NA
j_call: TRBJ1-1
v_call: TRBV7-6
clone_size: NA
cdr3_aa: CASSLDRPNTEAFF
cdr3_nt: TGTGCCAGCAGCCTTGACAGGCCGAACACTGAAGCTTTCTTT

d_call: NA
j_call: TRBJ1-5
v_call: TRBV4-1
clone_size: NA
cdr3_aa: CASSHSEDNQPQHF
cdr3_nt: TGCGCCAGCAGCCATAGCGAGGACAATCAGCCCCAGCATTTT

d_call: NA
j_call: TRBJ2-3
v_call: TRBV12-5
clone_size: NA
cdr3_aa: CASCEGADTQYF
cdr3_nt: TGTGCTAGTTGTGAGGGCGCAGATACGCAGTATTTT

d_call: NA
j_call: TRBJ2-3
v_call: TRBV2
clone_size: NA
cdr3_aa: CASSEGGDITDTQYF
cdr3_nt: TGTGCCAGCAGTGAAGGAGGGGACATCACAGATACGCAGTATTTT

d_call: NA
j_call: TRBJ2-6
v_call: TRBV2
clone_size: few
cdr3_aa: CASSEALPGTGANVLTF
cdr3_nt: TGTGCCAGCAGTGAAGCGCTTCCGGGCACTGGGGCCAACGTCCTGACTTTC

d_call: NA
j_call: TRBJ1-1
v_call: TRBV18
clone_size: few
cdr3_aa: CASSPSGRQNTEAFF
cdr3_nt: TGTGCCAGCTCACCGTCCGGGAGGCAGAACACTGAAGCTTTCTTT

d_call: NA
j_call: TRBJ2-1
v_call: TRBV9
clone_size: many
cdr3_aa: CASSETVSGSSYNEQFF
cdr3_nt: TGTGCCAGCAGCGAGACCGTAAGTGGGAGCTCCTACAATGAGCAGTTCTTC

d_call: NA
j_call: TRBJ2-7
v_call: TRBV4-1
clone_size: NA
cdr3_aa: CASSPVAGTAYEQYF
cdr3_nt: TGCGCCAGCAGCCCGGTGGCGGGGACCGCCTACGAGCAGTACTTC

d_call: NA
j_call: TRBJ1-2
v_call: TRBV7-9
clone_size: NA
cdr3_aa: CASSLAEAPHVPVF
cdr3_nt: TGTGCCAGCAGCTTAGCAGAGGCACCGCACGTTCCCGTATTC

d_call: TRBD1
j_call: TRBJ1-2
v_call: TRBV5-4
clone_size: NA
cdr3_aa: CASSLPTGGDYGYTF
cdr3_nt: TGTGCCAGCAGCTTACCGACAGGGGGCGATTATGGCTACACCTTC

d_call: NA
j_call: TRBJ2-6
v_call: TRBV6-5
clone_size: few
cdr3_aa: CASSYSSGATWGANVLTF
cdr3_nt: TGTGCCAGCAGTTACTCGTCGGGAGCCACCTGGGGGGCCAACGTCCTGACTTTC

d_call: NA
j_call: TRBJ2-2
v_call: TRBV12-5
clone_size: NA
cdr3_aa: CASGLGRAGELFF
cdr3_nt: TGTGCTAGTGGTTTGGGTCGGGCCGGGGAGCTGTTTTTT

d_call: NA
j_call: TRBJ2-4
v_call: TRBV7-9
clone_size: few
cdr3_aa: CASSLDARWAYF
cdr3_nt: TGTGCCAGCAGCTTAGACGCCAGGTGGGCGTACTTC

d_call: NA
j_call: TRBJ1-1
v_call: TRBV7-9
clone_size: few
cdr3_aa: CASSPAAGRKEAFF
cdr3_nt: TGTGCCAGCAGCCCCGCGGCGGGCAGGAAGGAAGCTTTCTTT

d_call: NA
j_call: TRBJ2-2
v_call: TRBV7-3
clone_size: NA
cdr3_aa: CASSLVGGTGELFF
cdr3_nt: TGTGCCAGCAGCTTGGTCGGGGGCACCGGGGAGCTGTTTTTT

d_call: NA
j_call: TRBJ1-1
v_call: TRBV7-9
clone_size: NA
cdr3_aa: CASSTRYRRPGLSEAFF
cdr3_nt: TGTGCCAGCAGTACGCGTTACCGACGGCCAGGCCTTTCTGAAGCTTTCTTT

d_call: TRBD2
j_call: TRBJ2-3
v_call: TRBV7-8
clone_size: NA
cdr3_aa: CASSLEAGGPDTQYF
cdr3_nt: TGTGCCAGCAGCTTAGAGGCGGGAGGGCCGGATACGCAGTATTTT

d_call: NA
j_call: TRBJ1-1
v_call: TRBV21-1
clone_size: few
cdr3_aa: CASSNGRSTEAFF
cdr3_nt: TGTGCCAGCAGCAACGGCAGAAGCACTGAAGCTTTCTTT